Below, 24 T cell receptor beta chains from the same sample are listed, as sequenced in a study of CD8+ T cells in alopecia areata. cDNA serving as the sequencing template came from extracted, reverse transcribed RNA. Using immunoSEQ multiplex PCR, the repertoire was profiled, and TCRdb retains in-frame clones only, with some absent. The sample lists about 170,000 clones; roughly 70% were seen once. The sample here was CD8+ T cells sorted from blood, taken at week 0. Source of these receptors: a human donor with alopecia areata.

V and J are TRBV5-5 and TRBJ2-5, with 10 bases aligning to TRBD1. V dropped 4 bases and J dropped 4; count of bases not matched to a gene: 13. CDR3 size: 17 residues. Germline V gene sequence: CDR1 SGHKS, CDR2 YYEKEE (reference sequence). CDR3 sequence: CASSPPPGTGVRETQYF. DNA for the CDR3: TGTGCCAGCAGCCCCCCCCCAGGGACAGGGGTGAGAGAGACCCAGTACTTC.

V usage is TRBV13 and J usage is TRBJ1-2; D may be TRBD1 (6 bases). CDR3 length equals 15 residues. Deletions cut 0 bases from V and 3 bases from J, with 11 bases between. Germline values: CDR1 PRHDT, CDR2 FYEKMQ (reference sequence). CDR3 in amino acids: CASSLGTGLDYGYTF. The DNA for the CDR3 is TGTGCCAGCAGCTTAGGTACAGGGCTTGACTATGGCTACACCTTC.

This chain uses TRBV5-1 with TRBJ2-7; 8 bases fit TRBD1. The germline V gene encodes CDR1 SGHRS and CDR2 YFSETQ. V shed 4 bases and J 5 bases; nucleotides not matched to a gene: 8. The CDR3 runs 14 residues. The CDR3, as DNA: TGCGCCAGCAGCCCTCTGACAGGGGTGCACGAGCAGTACTTC. Translating it yields CASSPLTGVHEQYF.

The chain employs TRBV27 and TRBJ1-2; 8 bases fit TRBD1. The CDR3 length is 16 residues. Losses at the gene ends were 4 bases for V and 5 bases for J; bases not matched to a gene: 12. Germline CDR1 MNHEY, CDR2 SMNVEV (reference sequence). CDR3 in DNA: TGTGCCAGCAGTTCTGCACCCTCAGGGGGCCCGTATGGCTACACCTTC. Encoded protein: CASSSAPSGGPYGYTF.

The V call is TRBV27, the J call TRBJ1-1; 7 bases line up with TRBD1. This CDR3 comprises 15 residues. Germline CDR1 is MNHEY and CDR2 is SMNVEV (reference sequence). The ends lost 5 bases at V and 1 base at J; junction bases unmatched: 7. The CDR3 loop reads CASSTRQGRNTEAFF. The CDR3 DNA is TGTGCCAGCAGTACGAGACAGGGTAGGAACACTGAAGCTTTCTTT.

A word on this clone: The sample has other DNA sequences that encode this CDR3 too. The chain employs TRBV27 and TRBJ2-1, with D perhaps TRBD2 (7 bases). The CDR3 runs to 14 residues. The germline V gene encodes CDR1 MNHEY and CDR2 SMNVEV (reference sequence). With 2 bases removed from V and 4 bases from J, the gap between germline ends came to 9 bases. The CDR3 sequence: CASSLAGAYNEQFF. CDR3 DNA: TGTGCCAGCAGTTTAGCGGGGGCGTACAATGAGCAGTTCTTC.

V usage is TRBV14 and J usage is TRBJ2-7; TRBD2 agrees at 8 bases. The CDR3 covers 17 residues. Unmatched junction bases numbered 10, after V lost 1 base and J lost 2 bases. From germline, CDR1 is SGHDN and CDR2 FVKESK. CDR3 region: CASSQVSGTRSTYEQYF. The CDR3 region has the DNA TGTGCCAGCAGCCAAGTGTCCGGGACTAGATCCACCTACGAGCAGTACTTC.

This rearrangement joins TRBV4-1 to TRBJ1-6; D call uncertain. Trimming pared 4 bases from V and 7 bases from J, leaving 11 bases between. Germline assignment: CDR1 MGHRA and CDR2 YSYEKL. There are 14 residues in the CDR3. CDR3 nucleotide sequence: TGCGCCAGCAGCCTAGCGCGGGGAAATTCACCCCTCCACTTT. This encodes CASSLARGNSPLHF.

The chain has TRBV29-1 and TRBJ1-2; no reliable D call. The V and J ends lost 5 bases and 3 bases respectively, with 4 bases between them. CDR1 and CDR2 from the germline V gene are SQVTM and ANQGSEA. This CDR3 is built from 10 residues. The CDR3 DNA reads TGCAGCGTTTTAGACTATGGCTACACCTTC. Encoded protein: CSVLDYGYTF.

This CDR3 is CASSEGSSGNTIYF. Written as DNA, the CDR3 is TGTGCCAGCAGCGAAGGGAGCTCTGGAAACACCATATATTTT. This sequence joins TRBV5-6 and TRBJ1-3; D is uncertain. V was cut by 4 bases and J by 0 bases, with 8 bases left in between. This CDR3 has 14 amino acids. CDR1 and CDR2 from the germline V gene are SGHDT and YYEEEE.

The V and J genes are TRBV6-1 and TRBJ2-5; tentative D call: TRBD1 (6 bases). This CDR3 contains 13 residues. The germline CDR1 and CDR2 sequences are MNHNS and SASEGT. V lost 6 bases and J lost 6, with 14 bases in between. DNA for the CDR3: TGTGCCAGCAGCACAGGGAGCGGCAAGACCCAGTACTTC. Amino acid sequence: CASSTGSGKTQYF.

This clone was observed a handful of times. V is TRBV27 and J is TRBJ2-5; 9 bases line up with TRBD2. This CDR3 spans 17 amino acids. Germline lookup yields CDR1 MNHEY and CDR2 SMNVEV (reference sequence). After removal of 2 bases from V and 1 base from J, the junction contained 8 bases not matched to a gene. This chain's CDR3 is CASSLKGLAGTQETQYF. CDR3 DNA: TGTGCCAGCAGTTTAAAGGGGCTAGCGGGGACCCAAGAGACCCAGTACTTC.

This chain uses TRBV13 with TRBJ1-4; D uncertain. Trimming left V 5 bases short and J 3 bases short, with 13 bases between. The germline CDR1 and CDR2 sequences are PRHDT and FYEKMQ (reference sequence). CDR3 size: 15 residues. The CDR3 sequence is CASSGPGQPNEKLFF. The CDR3 DNA reads TGTGCCAGCAGCGGCCCCGGGCAGCCTAATGAAAAACTGTTTTTT. The full variable domain, with the rest looked up from reference TRBV13 and TRBJ1-4, is AAGVIQSPRHLIKEKRETATLKCYPIPRHDTVYWYQQGPGQDPQFLISFYEKMQSDKGSIPDRFSAQQFSDYHSELNMSSLELGDSALYFCASSGPGQPNEKLFFGSGTQLSVL.

The genes are TRBV4-1 and TRBJ2-7; 10 bases agree with TRBD2. The germline CDR1 and CDR2 sequences are MGHRA and YSYEKL. The CDR3 is 14 residues long. J gave up 4 bases and V 2 bases, and 2 bases lay outside the gene matches. CDR3 region: CASSQTSGAYEQYF. CDR3 DNA sequence: TGCGCCAGCAGCCAAACTAGCGGGGCGTACGAGCAGTACTTC.

The genes are TRBV29-1 and TRBJ2-2, with unresolved D. CDR1 and CDR2 from the germline V gene are SQVTM and ANQGSEA. The V end was cut by 7 bases, the J end by 2 bases, with 11 bases between. The CDR3 consists of 13 residues. This chain's CDR3 is CSAASENTGELFF. The CDR3 nucleotides read TGCAGCGCCGCATCCGAAAACACCGGGGAGCTGTTTTTT.

This clone showed up just a few times. The J gene is TRBJ2-1, the V gene TRBV7-9; 14 bases are a match to TRBD2. Germline trimming cut 4 bases from V and 6 bases from J; bases unmatched to any gene: 5. This CDR3 has 16 amino acids. Germline V lookup: CDR1 SEHNR, CDR2 FQNEAQ (reference sequence). In nucleotides, the CDR3 is TGTGCCAGCAGCTCAGATGGACTAGCGGGGGGCAATGAGCAGTTCTTC. The encoded protein is CASSSDGLAGGNEQFF.

This clone was seen only a few times. Other DNA variants within this sample encode the same CDR3. The V call is TRBV5-1, the J call TRBJ2-7; D is unresolved. This CDR3 has 13 amino acids. V lost 5 bases, J lost 1 base, and 10 bases lay in between. Germline V gives CDR1 SGHRS, CDR2 YFSETQ. In DNA, the CDR3 is TGCGCCAGCAGTTCCGGAGAGTCCTACGAGCAGTACTTC. Translation gives CASSSGESYEQYF.

This clone appeared a single time. The rearrangement joins TRBV27 to TRBJ1-5; 7 bases line up with TRBD1. This CDR3 has 15 amino acids. The germline gives CDR1 MNHEY, CDR2 SMNVEV (reference sequence). Trimming cost V 5 bases and J 2 bases; bases outside gene matches: 6. The CDR3 nucleotides read TGTGCCAGCAGTCCGTATGGGACAGGCAATCAGCCCCAGCATTTT. This codes for CASSPYGTGNQPQHF.

The genes are TRBV11-2 and TRBJ2-3, with D unclear. Germline CDR1 is SGHAT and CDR2 is FQNNGV. The CDR3 is made up of 12 amino acids. Trimming removed 6 bases from V and 4 bases from J, with 8 bases in between. This chain's CDR3 is CASSQGPDTQYF. CDR3 nucleotides: TGTGCCAGCAGTCAAGGCCCAGATACGCAGTATTTT.

This chain links TRBV5-1 with TRBJ2-5, with 10 bases identical to TRBD2. Germline V gene data show CDR1 as SGHRS and CDR2 as YFSETQ. Trimming at V came to 2 bases and at J to 2 bases, leaving 6 bases not matched to a gene. This CDR3 is built from 16 residues. The CDR3 DNA reads TGCGCCAGCAGCTTACGACTAGCGGGCGCTCAAGAGACCCAGTACTTC. Its translation: CASSLRLAGAQETQYF.

This clone was found a few times. The genes are TRBV5-1 and TRBJ2-7; D is uncertain. CDR3 length: 14 amino acids. Germline V CDR1 and CDR2: SGHRS, YFSETQ. V dropped 0 bases and J dropped 3 bases, with 10 bases sitting between them. The CDR3 sequence: CASSLGRPDYEQYF. Here the CDR3 DNA reads TGCGCCAGCAGCTTGGGGCGACCGGACTACGAGCAGTACTTC.

The CDR3 region has the DNA TGTGCCTGGGGTGAAGAGACCCAGTACTTC. As protein: CAWGEETQYF. The genes are TRBV30 and TRBJ2-5; D is uncertain. The V gene lost 5 bases and the J gene lost 3 bases, with 4 bases spanning the gap. The CDR3 is 10 residues long. In germline, CDR1 is GTSNPN, CDR2 SVGIG (reference sequence).

This rearrangement joins TRBV29-1 to TRBJ1-2; D is unclear. V lost 1 base and J 8 bases, leaving 8 bases between the germline ends. The CDR3 has 11 amino acids. Germline V gives CDR1 SQVTM, CDR2 ANQGSEA. CDR3 residues: CSVEGGQGYTF. The DNA for the CDR3 is TGCAGCGTTGAAGGAGGGCAAGGCTACACCTTC.

This chain joins TRBV5-6 and TRBJ2-7; TRBD1 matches 9 bases. Germline V CDR1 and CDR2: SGHDT, YYEEEE. The CDR3 has 14 residues. V lost 4 bases to trimming and J lost 3 bases; unmatched junction nucleotides: 5. DNA of the CDR3: TGTGCCAGCAGCCTTACGGACAGGGGCTACGAGCAGTACTTC. Translating it yields CASSLTDRGYEQYF.